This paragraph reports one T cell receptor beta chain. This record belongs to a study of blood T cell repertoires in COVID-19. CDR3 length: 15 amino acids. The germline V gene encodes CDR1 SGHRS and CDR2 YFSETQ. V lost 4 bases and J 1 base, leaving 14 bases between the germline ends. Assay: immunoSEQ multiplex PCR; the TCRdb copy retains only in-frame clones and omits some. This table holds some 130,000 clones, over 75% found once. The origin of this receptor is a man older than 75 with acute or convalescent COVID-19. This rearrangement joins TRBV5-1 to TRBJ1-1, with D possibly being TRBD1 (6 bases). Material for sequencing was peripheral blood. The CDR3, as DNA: TGCGCCAGCAGCCCGCGGACAGAAAGGAACACTGAAGCTTTCTTT. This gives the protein CASSPRTERNTEAFF. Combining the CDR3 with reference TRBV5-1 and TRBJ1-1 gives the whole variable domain KAGVTQTPRYLIKTRGQQVTLSCSPISGHRSVSWYQQTPGQGLQFLFEYFSETQRNKGNFPGRFSGRQFSNSRSEMNVSTLELGDSALYLCASSPRTERNTEAFFGQGTRLTVV.